This is a list of T cell receptor beta chains from one sample in a study of blood T cell repertoires in COVID-19. TCRdb's copy holds only in-frame clones and misses some; the assay was immunoSEQ multiplex PCR. The table includes 150,000 to 200,000 clones, around 84% detected once. The specimen was peripheral blood. All receptors come from a woman in her forties or fifties with COVID-19, enrolled during active disease. The CDR3 runs from the conserved cysteine through the conserved F or W. A D gene is named only where the DNA matches it firmly. Where a row states a size, it is once, few, many or the class of an expanded clone; other rows omit it.

D	V	J	size	CDR3	DNA
TRBD2	TRBV7-8	TRBJ2-7	-	CASSWTSGTYEQYF	TGTGCCAGCAGTTGGACTAGTGGGACCTACGAGCAGTACTTC
-	TRBV4-2	TRBJ1-6	-	CASSQGQPPNSPLHF	TGTGCCAGCAGCCAAGGACAGCCACCAAATTCACCCCTCCACTTT
-	TRBV28	TRBJ2-7	-	CASSFKGAGWFNEQYF	TGTGCCAGCAGTTTTAAGGGGGCGGGATGGTTCAACGAGCAGTACTTC
TRBD1	TRBV4-2	TRBJ2-1	once	CASSQDHPGQSYNEQFF	TGTGCCAGCAGCCAAGATCATCCGGGACAGAGTTACAATGAGCAGTTCTTC
-	TRBV30	TRBJ1-3	once	CAWSVEAGNTIYF	TGTGCCTGGAGTGTAGAGGCTGGAAACACCATATATTTT
TRBD1	TRBV6-6	TRBJ1-2	-	CASSYSEQGIGYTF	TGTGCCAGCAGTTACTCTGAACAGGGGATTGGCTACACCTTC
-	TRBV19	TRBJ1-1	-	CASSTHSGTEAFF	TGTGCCAGTAGTACCCACAGTGGGACTGAAGCTTTCTTT
-	TRBV4-2	TRBJ2-5	-	CASSQGTRLVGQETQYF	TGTGCCAGCAGCCAAGGCACTAGACTAGTTGGGCAAGAGACCCAGTACTTC
TRBD2	TRBV10-3	TRBJ2-7	-	CAIRTGLAGDAPSYEQYF	TGTGCCATCAGAACCGGACTAGCGGGGGATGCCCCCTCCTACGAGCAGTACTTC
-	TRBV7-9	TRBJ2-5	-	CASSLASTVAETQYF	TGTGCCAGCAGCTTAGCTTCGACAGTCGCGGAGACCCAGTACTTC
-	TRBV2	TRBJ2-1	-	CASSGSADEQFF	TGTGCCAGCAGCGGGTCTGCCGATGAGCAGTTCTTC